This TCR beta chain was documented in a study of cytomegalovirus exposure and HLA in healthy donors. Turning to the study itself: It was reported in a later analysis that the 120 validation repertoires used the same platform as the approximately 650 first-cohort repertoires. Overall study findings and caveats: The investigators catalogued 150 or so TCR beta chains as cytomegalovirus-associated. Rare sequences made up most TCRs, while some public TCRs were found in many donors. In a later analysis, first-cohort TCR clusters were found to tend to co-occur in the 130 or so validation repertoires.

On this clone itself: Antigen specificity is unknown.

Clones were sequenced by immunoSEQ multiplex PCR, and TCRdb holds only the in-frame ones, with some missing. The table shows some 68,000 clones, with approximately 94% occurring only once. The TCR originated in a man aged 18 to 35 in good health and CMV-seropositive. Sequences were obtained from PBMCs.

The CDR3 loop is CASSLSGQIPDTQYF. The CDR3 DNA reads TGCGCCAGCAGCTTGTCGGGACAGATCCCAGATACGCAGTATTTT. The J gene is TRBJ2-3, the V gene TRBV5-1, with 7 bases matching TRBD1. The germline V gene has CDR1 SGHRS and CDR2 YFSETQ. V was clipped by 1 base and J by 4 bases; unmatched bases: 6. The CDR3 consists of 15 residues.